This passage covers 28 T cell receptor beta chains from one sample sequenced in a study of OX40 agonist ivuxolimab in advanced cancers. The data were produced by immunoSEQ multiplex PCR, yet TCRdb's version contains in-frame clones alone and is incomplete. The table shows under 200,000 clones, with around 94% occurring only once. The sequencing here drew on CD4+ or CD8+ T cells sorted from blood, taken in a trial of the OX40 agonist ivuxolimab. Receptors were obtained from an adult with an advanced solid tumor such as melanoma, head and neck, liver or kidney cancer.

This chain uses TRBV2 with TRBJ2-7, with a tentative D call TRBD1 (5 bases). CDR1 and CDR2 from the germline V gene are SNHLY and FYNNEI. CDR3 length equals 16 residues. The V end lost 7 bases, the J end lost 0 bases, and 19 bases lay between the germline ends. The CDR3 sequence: CASTRPQGMSSYEQYF. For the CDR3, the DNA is TGTGCCAGCACAAGGCCCCAGGGTATGAGCTCCTACGAGCAGTACTTC. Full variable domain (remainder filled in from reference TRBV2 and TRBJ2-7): EPEVTQTPSHQVTQMGQEVILRCVPISNHLYFYWYRQILGQKVEFLVSFYNNEISEKSEIFDDQFSVERPDGSNFTLKIRSTKLEDSAMYFCASTRPQGMSSYEQYFGPGTRLTVT.

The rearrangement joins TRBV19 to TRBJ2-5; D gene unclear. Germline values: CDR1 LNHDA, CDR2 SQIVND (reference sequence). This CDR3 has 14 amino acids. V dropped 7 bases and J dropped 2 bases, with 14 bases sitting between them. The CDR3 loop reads CASKDQRWQETQYF. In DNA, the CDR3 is TGTGCCAGTAAAGATCAGAGGTGGCAAGAGACCCAGTACTTC.

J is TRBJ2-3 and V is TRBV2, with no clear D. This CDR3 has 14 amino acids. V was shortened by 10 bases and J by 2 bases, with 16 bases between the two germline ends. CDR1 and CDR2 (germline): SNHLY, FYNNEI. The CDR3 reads CATRQLSSTDTQYF. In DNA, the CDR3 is TGTGCCACCCGGCAACTTAGTTCCACAGATACGCAGTATTTT.

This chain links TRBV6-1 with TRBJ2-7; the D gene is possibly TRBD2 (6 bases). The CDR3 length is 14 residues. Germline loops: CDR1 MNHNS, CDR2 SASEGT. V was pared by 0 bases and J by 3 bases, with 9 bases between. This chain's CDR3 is CASSEARTIYEQYF. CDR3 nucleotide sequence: TGTGCCAGCAGTGAAGCACGGACTATCTACGAGCAGTACTTC.

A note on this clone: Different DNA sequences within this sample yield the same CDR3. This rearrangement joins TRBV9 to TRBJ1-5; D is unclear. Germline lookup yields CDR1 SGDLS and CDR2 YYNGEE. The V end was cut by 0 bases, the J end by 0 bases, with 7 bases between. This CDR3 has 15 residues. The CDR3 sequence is CASSVEGNSNQPQHF. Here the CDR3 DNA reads TGTGCCAGCAGCGTAGAAGGAAATAGCAATCAGCCCCAGCATTTT.

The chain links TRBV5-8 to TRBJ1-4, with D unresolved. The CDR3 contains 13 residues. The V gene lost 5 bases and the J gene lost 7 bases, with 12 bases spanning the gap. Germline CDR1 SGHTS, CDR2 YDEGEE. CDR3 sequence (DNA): TGTGCCAGCAGAAGGCAGAGGAGTGAAAAACTGTTTTTT. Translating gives CASRRQRSEKLFF.

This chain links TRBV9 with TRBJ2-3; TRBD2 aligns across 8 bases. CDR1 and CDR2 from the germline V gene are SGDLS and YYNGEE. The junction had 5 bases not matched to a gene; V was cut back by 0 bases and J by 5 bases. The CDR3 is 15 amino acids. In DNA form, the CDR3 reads TGTGCCAGCAGCGTAGTGGTAGCGGGAAGAGATACGCAGTATTTT. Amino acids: CASSVVVAGRDTQYF.

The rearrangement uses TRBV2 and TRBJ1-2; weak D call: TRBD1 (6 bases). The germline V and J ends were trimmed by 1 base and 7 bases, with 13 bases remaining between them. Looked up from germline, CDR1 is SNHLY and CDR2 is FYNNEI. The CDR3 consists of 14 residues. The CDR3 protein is CASSEDRELFGYTF. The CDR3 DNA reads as TGTGCCAGCAGTGAAGACAGGGAGCTCTTTGGCTACACCTTC.

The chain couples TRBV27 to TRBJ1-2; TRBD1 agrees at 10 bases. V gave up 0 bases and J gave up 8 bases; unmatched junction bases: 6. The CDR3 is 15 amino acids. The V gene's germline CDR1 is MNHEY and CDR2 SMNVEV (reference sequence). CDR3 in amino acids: CASSLSGQGREGYTF. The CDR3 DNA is TGTGCCAGCAGTTTATCGGGACAGGGGAGGGAGGGCTACACCTTC.

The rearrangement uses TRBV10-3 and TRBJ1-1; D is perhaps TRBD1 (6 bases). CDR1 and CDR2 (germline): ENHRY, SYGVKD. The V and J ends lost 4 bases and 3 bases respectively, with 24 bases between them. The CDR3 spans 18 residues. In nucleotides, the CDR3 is TGTGCCATCAGTGCGTTTGGAAGGCACCCTAGGGGGGACACTGAAGCTTTCTTT. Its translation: CAISAFGRHPRGDTEAFF.

The CDR3 DNA reads as TGTGCCAGCAGTAGGACAAGGCAAGAGACCCAGTACTTC. It codes for CASSRTRQETQYF. The chain employs TRBV6-1 and TRBJ2-5, with a tentative D call TRBD1 (5 bases). The CDR3 spans 13 residues. The V gene lost 5 bases and the J gene lost 2 bases, with 9 bases spanning the gap. Germline V gene lookup returns CDR1 MNHNS and CDR2 SASEGT.

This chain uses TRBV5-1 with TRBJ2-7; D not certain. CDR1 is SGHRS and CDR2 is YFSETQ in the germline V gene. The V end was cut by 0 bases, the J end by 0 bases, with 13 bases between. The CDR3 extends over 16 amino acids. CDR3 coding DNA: TGCGCCAGCAGCTTGGGGGCCTCCCAGCACTCCTACGAGCAGTACTTC. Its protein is CASSLGASQHSYEQYF. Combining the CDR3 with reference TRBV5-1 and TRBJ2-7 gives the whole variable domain KAGVTQTPRYLIKTRGQQVTLSCSPISGHRSVSWYQQTPGQGLQFLFEYFSETQRNKGNFPGRFSGRQFSNSRSEMNVSTLELGDSALYLCASSLGASQHSYEQYFGPGTRLTVT.

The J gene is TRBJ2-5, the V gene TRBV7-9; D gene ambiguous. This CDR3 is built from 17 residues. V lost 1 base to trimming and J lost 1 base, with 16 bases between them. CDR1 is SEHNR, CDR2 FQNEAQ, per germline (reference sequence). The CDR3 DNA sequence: TGTGCCAGCAGCTTAGGAGGCAGCCAAATACTCCAAGAGACCCAGTACTTC. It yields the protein CASSLGGSQILQETQYF.

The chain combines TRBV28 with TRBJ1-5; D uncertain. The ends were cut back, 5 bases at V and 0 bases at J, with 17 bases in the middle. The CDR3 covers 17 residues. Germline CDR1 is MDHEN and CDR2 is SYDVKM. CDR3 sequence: CASSRGPTVHSNQPQHF. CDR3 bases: TGTGCCAGCAGTCGCGGGCCGACTGTTCATAGCAATCAGCCCCAGCATTTT.

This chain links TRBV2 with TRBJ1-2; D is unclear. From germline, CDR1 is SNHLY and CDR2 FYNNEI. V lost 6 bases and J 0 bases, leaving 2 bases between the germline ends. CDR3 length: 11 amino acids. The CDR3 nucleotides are TGTGCCAGCAGAGCTAACTATGGCTACACCTTC. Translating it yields CASRANYGYTF.

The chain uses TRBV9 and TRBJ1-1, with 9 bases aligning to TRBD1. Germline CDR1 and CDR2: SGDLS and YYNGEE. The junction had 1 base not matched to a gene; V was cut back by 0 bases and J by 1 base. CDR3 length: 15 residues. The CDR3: CASSVEGQGNTEAFF. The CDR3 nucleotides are TGTGCCAGCAGCGTAGAGGGACAGGGGAACACTGAAGCTTTCTTT.

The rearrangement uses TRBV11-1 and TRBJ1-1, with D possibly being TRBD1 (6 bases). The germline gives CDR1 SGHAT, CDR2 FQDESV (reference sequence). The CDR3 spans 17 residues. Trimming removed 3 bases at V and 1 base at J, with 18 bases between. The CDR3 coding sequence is TGTGCCAGCAGCTTCCTTTACGGGGGGGGCCCGAACACTGAAGCTTTCTTT. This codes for CASSFLYGGGPNTEAFF.

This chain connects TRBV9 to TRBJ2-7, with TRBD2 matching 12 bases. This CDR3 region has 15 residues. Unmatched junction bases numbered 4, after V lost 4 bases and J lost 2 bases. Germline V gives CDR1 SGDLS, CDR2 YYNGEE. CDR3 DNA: TGTGCCAGCAGCCCAACTAGCGGGGGGACCTACGAGCAGTACTTC. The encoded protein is CASSPTSGGTYEQYF.

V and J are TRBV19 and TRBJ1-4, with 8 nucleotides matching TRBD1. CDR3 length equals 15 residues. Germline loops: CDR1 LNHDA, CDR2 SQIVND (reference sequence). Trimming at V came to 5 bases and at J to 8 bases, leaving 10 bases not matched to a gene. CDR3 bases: TGTGCCAGTAGTGATTCAGGGACAGGTGGAGAAAAACTGTTTTTT. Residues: CASSDSGTGGEKLFF. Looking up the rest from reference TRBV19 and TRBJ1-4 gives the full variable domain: DGGITQSPKYLFRKEGQNVTLSCEQNLNHDAMYWYRQDPGQGLRLIYYSQIVNDFQKGDIAEGYSVSREKKESFPLTVTSAQKNPTAFYLCASSDSGTGGEKLFFGSGTQLSVL.

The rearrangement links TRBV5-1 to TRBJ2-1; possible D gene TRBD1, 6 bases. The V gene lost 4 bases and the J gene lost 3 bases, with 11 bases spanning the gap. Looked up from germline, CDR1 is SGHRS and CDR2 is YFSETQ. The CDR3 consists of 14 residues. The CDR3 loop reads CASSTGTVYNEQFF. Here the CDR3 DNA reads TGCGCCAGCAGCACAGGGACGGTCTACAATGAGCAGTTCTTC.

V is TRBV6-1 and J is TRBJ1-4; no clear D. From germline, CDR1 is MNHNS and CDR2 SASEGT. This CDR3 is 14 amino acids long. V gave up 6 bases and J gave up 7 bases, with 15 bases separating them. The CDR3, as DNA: TGTGCCAGCAGGGCCTCTGCCTTCGGTGAAAAACTGTTTTTT. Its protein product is CASRASAFGEKLFF.

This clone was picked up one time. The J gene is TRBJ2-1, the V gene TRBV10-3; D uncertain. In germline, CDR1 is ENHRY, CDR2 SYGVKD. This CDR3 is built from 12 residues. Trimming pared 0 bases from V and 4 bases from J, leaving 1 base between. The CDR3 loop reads CAISESYNEQFF. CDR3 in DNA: TGTGCCATCAGTGAGTCTTACAATGAGCAGTTCTTC.

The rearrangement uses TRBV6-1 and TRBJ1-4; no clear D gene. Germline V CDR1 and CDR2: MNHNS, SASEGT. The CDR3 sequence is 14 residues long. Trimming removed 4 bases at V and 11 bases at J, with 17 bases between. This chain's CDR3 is CASSGRVLPFKLFF. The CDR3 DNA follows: TGTGCCAGCAGTGGCCGGGTTTTACCTTTTAAACTGTTTTTT.

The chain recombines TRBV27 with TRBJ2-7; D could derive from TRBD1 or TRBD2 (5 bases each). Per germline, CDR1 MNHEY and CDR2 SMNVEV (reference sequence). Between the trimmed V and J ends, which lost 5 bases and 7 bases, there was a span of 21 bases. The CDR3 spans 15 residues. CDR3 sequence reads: CASSLHGTTHWEQYF. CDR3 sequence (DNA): TGTGCCAGCAGTCTACACGGGACGACCCACTGGGAGCAGTACTTC.

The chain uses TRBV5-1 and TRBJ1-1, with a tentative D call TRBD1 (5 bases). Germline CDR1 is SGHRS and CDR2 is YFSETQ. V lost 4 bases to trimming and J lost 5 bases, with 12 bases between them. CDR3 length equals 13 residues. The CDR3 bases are TGCGCCAGCAGCGAGTGGGGGGAGACTGAAGCTTTCTTT. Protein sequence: CASSEWGETEAFF.

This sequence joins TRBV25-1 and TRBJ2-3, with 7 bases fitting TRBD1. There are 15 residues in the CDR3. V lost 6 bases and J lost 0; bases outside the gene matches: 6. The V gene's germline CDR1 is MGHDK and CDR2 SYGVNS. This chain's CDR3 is CASSTDRVSTDTQYF. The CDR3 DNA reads TGTGCCAGCAGCACCGACAGGGTGAGCACAGATACGCAGTATTTT.

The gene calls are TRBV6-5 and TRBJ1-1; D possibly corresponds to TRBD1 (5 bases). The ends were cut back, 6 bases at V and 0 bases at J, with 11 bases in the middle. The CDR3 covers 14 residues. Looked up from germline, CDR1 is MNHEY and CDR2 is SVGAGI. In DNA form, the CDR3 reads TGTGCCAGCAGGATGACAGCCATGAACACTGAAGCTTTCTTT. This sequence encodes CASRMTAMNTEAFF.

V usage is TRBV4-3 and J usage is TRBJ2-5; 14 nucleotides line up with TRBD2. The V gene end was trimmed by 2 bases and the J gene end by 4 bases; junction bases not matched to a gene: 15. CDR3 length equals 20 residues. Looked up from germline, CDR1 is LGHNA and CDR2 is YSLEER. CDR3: CASSQTPGLAGGIARETQYF. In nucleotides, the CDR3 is TGCGCCAGCAGCCAAACCCCAGGACTAGCGGGGGGCATCGCCCGAGAGACCCAGTACTTC.